The clone carrying this T cell receptor (beta chain) was counted ten times or more. What it recognizes is unknown. This CDR3 is 15 amino acids long. The ends lost 7 bases at V and 5 bases at J; junction bases unmatched: 13. The germline V gene has CDR1 DFQATT and CDR2 SNEGSKA (reference sequence). This sample was included in a study of read filtering for tumor transcriptome and immune sequencing. Study context: After DNase treatment, RNA was made into whole-transcriptome libraries. IR-seq gave about 4.05 to 11 million TCR reads per sample; RNA-seq gave about 80 to 1273. Study observations and caveats: This fraction held mixed bone marrow immune cells after CD138-negative sorting.

The library was built from about 0.4 ug RNA with molecular barcoded adaptors for alpha/delta and beta/gamma chains. TCRdb reanalysed the reads using MiXCR and keeps one entry per CDR3 protein. Of approximately 90,000 distinct CDR3 sequences detected, about 12% appear once; the ten largest clones hold under 15%. The TCR was taken from a donor older than 35 with multiple myeloma. Sequenced: a population of CD138-negative cells sorted from bone marrow. J is TRBJ2-4 and V is TRBV20-1; 8 bases agree with TRBD2. CDR3 coding DNA: TGCAGTGGCAAGAAGCGGGAGTTGGGGGAAAACATTCAGTACTTC. It yields the protein CSGKKRELGENIQYF.